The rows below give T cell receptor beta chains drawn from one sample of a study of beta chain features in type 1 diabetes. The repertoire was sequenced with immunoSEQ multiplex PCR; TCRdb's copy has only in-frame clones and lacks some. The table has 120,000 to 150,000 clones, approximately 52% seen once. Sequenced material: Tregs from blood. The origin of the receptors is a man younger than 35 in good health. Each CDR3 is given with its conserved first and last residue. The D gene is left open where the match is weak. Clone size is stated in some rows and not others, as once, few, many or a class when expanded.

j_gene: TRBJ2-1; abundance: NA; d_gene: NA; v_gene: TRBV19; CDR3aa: CASSERTRGSQFF; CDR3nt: TGTGCCAGTAGCGAAAGGACTCGCGGATCGCAGTTCTTC
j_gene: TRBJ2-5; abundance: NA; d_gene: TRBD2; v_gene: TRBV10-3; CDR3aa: CAISESPGEGGETQYF; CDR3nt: TGTGCCATCAGTGAGTCGCCGGGAGAGGGAGGGGAGACCCAGTACTTC
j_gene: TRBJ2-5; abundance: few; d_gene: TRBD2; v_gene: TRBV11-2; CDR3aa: CASTNRLAGGRETQYF; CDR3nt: TGTGCCAGCACGAACCGACTTGCGGGAGGGAGAGAGACCCAGTACTTC
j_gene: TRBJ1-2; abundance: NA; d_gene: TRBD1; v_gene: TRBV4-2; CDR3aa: CASSQDRGEEYGYTF; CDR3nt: TGTGCCAGCAGCCAGGACAGGGGTGAAGAATATGGCTACACCTTC
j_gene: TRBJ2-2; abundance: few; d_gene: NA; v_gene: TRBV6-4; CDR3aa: CASQYGGLDTGELFF; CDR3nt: TGTGCCAGCCAGTACGGGGGGCTTGACACCGGGGAGCTGTTTTTT
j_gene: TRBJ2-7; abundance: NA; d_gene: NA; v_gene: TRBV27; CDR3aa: CASTPRTALYEQYF; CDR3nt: TGTGCCAGCACCCCCAGGACAGCCTTGTACGAGCAGTACTTC
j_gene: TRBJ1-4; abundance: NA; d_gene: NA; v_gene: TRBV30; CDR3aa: CAWSVAGAPKIF; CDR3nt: TGTGCCTGGAGTGTAGCTGGGGCTCCGAAAATTTTT
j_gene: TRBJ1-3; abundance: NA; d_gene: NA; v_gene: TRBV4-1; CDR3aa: CASSTGLAMDTIYF; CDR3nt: TGCGCCAGCAGTACCGGACTCGCTATGGACACCATATATTTT
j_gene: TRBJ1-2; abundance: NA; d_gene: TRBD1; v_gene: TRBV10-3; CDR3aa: CAKPQGRDGYTF; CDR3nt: TGTGCCAAACCACAGGGGCGAGATGGCTACACCTTC
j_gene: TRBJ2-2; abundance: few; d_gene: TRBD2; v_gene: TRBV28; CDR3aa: CASSLAGGANTGELFF; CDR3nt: TGTGCCAGCAGTTTAGCGGGGGGGGCGAACACCGGGGAGCTGTTTTTT
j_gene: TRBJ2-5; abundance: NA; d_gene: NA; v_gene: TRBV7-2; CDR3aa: CASSLNRETQYF; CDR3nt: TGTGCCAGCAGCTTAAATCGGGAGACCCAGTACTTC
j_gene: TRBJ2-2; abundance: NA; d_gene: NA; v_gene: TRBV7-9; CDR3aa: CASSSRKAEYTGELFF; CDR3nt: TGTGCCAGCAGCTCCCGTAAAGCGGAGTACACCGGGGAGCTGTTTTTT
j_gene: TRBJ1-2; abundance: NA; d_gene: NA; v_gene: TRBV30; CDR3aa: CAWSVQQYGYTF; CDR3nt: TGTGCCTGGAGTGTCCAACAGTATGGCTACACCTTC
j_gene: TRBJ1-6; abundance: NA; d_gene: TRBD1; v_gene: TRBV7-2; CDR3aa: CASTKTGDFGSPLHF; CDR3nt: TGTGCCAGCACCAAAACAGGGGATTTTGGGTCACCCCTCCACTTT
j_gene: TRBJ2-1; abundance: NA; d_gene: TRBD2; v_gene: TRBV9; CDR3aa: CASSVASGGRGNEQFF; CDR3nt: TGTGCCAGCAGCGTAGCTTCGGGGGGGCGTGGTAATGAGCAGTTCTTC
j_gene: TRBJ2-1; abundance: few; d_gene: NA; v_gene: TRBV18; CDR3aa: CASSLFPLDNEQFF; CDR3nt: TGTGCCAGCTCACTATTCCCACTCGACAATGAGCAGTTCTTC
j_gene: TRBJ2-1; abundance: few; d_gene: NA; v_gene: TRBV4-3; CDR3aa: CASSLMGSNEQFF; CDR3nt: TGCGCCAGCAGCCTGATGGGGAGCAATGAGCAGTTCTTC